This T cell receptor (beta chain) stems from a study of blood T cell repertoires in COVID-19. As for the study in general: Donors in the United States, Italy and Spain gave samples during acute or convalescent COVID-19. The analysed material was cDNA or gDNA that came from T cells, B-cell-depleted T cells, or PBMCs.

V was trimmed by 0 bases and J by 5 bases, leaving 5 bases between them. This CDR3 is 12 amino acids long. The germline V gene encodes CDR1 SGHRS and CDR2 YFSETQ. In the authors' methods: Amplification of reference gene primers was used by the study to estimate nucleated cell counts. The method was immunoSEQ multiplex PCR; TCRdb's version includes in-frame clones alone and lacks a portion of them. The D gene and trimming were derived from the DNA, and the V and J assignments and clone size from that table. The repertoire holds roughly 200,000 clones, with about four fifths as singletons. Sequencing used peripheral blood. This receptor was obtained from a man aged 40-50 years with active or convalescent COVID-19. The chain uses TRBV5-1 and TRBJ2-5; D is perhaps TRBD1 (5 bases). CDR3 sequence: CASSLEGETQYF. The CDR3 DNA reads TGCGCCAGCAGCTTGGAGGGGGAGACCCAGTACTTC.